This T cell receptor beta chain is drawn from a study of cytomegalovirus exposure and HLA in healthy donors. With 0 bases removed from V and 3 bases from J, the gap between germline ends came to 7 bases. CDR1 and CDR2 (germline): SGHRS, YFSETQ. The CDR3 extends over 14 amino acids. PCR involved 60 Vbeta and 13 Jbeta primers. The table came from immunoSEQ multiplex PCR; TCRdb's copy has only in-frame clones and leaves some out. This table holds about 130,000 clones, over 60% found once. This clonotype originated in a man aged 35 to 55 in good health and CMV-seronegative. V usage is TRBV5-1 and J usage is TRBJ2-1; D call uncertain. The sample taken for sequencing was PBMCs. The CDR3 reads CASSLGPGYNEQFF. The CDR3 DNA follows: TGCGCCAGCAGCTTGGGCCCAGGCTACAATGAGCAGTTCTTC.